A selection of T cell receptor beta chains follows, all from one sample in a study of PD-1 blockade in classical Hodgkin lymphoma. The assay was immunoSEQ multiplex PCR, and TCRdb's table has in-frame clones only and misses some. The sample comprises about 26,000 clones, around 69% of which are singletons, and approximately 12% rests with the top ten. Sequences were derived from peripheral blood mononuclear cells (PBMCs), sampled before the second cycle of nivolumab. The receptors originated from a human donor with classical Hodgkin lymphoma. Each CDR3 is given with its conserved first and last residue. Clone size appears in some rows only: once, few, many, or a class for an expanded clone.

v_call,clone_size,j_call,cdr3_aa
TRBV6-1,-,TRBJ2-3,CASIGPSRTDTQYF
TRBV30,-,TRBJ2-2,CAWSRLAGTGELFF
TRBV19,-,TRBJ1-5,CASREGLSNQPQHF
TRBV5-1,-,TRBJ2-1,CASSLGGSGSSYNEQFF
TRBV5-1,few,TRBJ2-5,CASSHGTGGRETQYF
TRBV28,-,TRBJ2-7,CASRDGPYEQYF
TRBV6-6,-,TRBJ1-3,CASSYSRQTSGNTIYF
TRBV10-3,medium-sized,TRBJ2-3,CAISETQDGGDTQYF
TRBV5-1,-,TRBJ2-7,CASSSDRVHEQYF
TRBV19,once,TRBJ2-7,CASSLSGQGFYEQYF
TRBV7-2,-,TRBJ2-3,CASSLGRSPSTDTQYF
TRBV7-9,-,TRBJ2-2,CASSFDGRGRTGELFF
TRBV7-7,-,TRBJ2-5,CASSLGGLAGSQETQYF
TRBV6-5,few,TRBJ2-1,CASTQLRGGNTFF
TRBV2,-,TRBJ1-1,CASTFKWQGPEAFF
TRBV30,few,TRBJ2-7,CAWSVGVIYEQYF
TRBV9,-,TRBJ2-6,CASSVERSGGLYGANVLTF
TRBV2,-,TRBJ2-7,CASTRLAGGRRSSYEQYF
TRBV18,-,TRBJ2-5,CASSQGQGDRGTQYF
TRBV7-6,-,TRBJ2-5,CASSDSPLRGETQYF
TRBV10-3,-,TRBJ1-2,CAISVVVAYGYTF
TRBV7-7,-,TRBJ2-7,CASSQTGGSEQYF
TRBV5-6,-,TRBJ2-3,CASSLRTDTQYF
TRBV6-5,-,TRBJ1-5,CASSYGRDNPPQHF
TRBV19,-,TRBJ2-3,CASTPRKVKADTQYF
TRBV5-1,-,TRBJ2-3,CASSWTRGDTQYF
TRBV5-5,-,TRBJ1-3,CASSGGLGNTIYF
TRBV25-1,-,TRBJ2-2,CASSSLASSTGELFF
TRBV30,-,TRBJ1-3,CAWSAGPGNTIYF
TRBV28,-,TRBJ2-1,CASSLGTGVYNEQFF
TRBV2,-,TRBJ2-2,CASVTGAPTGELFF
TRBV14,-,TRBJ1-1,CASSLLGGSLTYTEAFF
TRBV7-9,-,TRBJ1-5,CASRPGTARQPQHF
TRBV27,-,TRBJ2-1,CASSFGGGFYNEQFF
TRBV7-9,-,TRBJ1-4,CASTGRENEKLFF
TRBV9,-,TRBJ2-6,CASSGPGTGGFGANVLTF
TRBV19,-,TRBJ2-7,CASSIVGGTPTYEQYF
TRBV9,few,TRBJ2-3,CASSPPNRYRATDTQYF
TRBV4-3,-,TRBJ2-7,CASSQRTYPGTSGGRVYEQYF
TRBV4-1,-,TRBJ2-2,CASSPGGLGAGELFF
TRBV6-5,-,TRBJ1-1,CAISESLTGTEAFF
TRBV21-1,-,TRBJ2-3,CASSTILGSYWADTQYF
TRBV9,-,TRBJ1-2,CASSYRGVRYTF
TRBV30,-,TRBJ2-1,CACSESSYNEQFF
TRBV4-3,-,TRBJ2-1,CASSQIGQGIEQFF
TRBV6-5,-,TRBJ2-7,CASSYLTQAEQYF
TRBV27,-,TRBJ2-2,CASSFIVRGRAAGELFF
TRBV9,few,TRBJ2-1,CASSVLASGRGYNEQFF
TRBV6-6,-,TRBJ2-2,CASRGTGELFF
TRBV7-9,-,TRBJ2-5,CASSPTGTQGETQYF
TRBV6-1,-,TRBJ2-3,CASSEVGGTGTTDTQYF
TRBV6-5,few,TRBJ2-7,CASSSFRDRSYEQYF
TRBV4-3,medium-sized,TRBJ2-1,CASSQGPAGNYYNEQFF
TRBV19,-,TRBJ1-1,CASSLGQGPSEAFF
TRBV6-5,medium-sized,TRBJ2-3,CASSVQSTDTQYF
TRBV28,-,TRBJ2-2,CASAPGGVGARSTGELFF
TRBV5-6,-,TRBJ1-6,CASSLGQVNGNSPLHF
TRBV9,-,TRBJ2-2,CASSVATGSHGGELFF
TRBV7-9,once,TRBJ2-1,CASSLGGRGAYNEQFF